This is a list of T cell receptor beta chains from one sample in a study of response to subunit inactivated influenza vaccine. TCRdb redid the calling of the RT-PCR reads with MiXCR, one entry per CDR3 protein. This table has under 800,000 distinct CDR3 sequences, more than 11% appearing once. This specimen consisted of PBMCs from blood, obtained about 14 days before vaccination. These receptors all stem from a man aged 50 or older who received an inactivated influenza vaccine. Each CDR3 is given with its conserved first and last residue. The D gene is left open where the match is weak. The size entry is marked missing in some rows and otherwise reads once, few, many or a size class.

d_call cdr3_length j_call v_call clone_size cdr3_aa cdr3_nt
- 16 TRBJ1-5 TRBV6-5 - CASSYFGEASNQPQHF TGTGCCAGCAGTTACTTCGGGGAGGCTAGCAATCAGCCCCAGCATTTT
- 13 TRBJ1-5 TRBV6-1 few CASSKGINQPQHF TGTGCCAGCAGCAAGGGTATCAATCAGCCCCAGCATTTT
- 17 TRBJ2-3 TRBV5-1 - CASSLSGAGPSTDTQYF TGCGCCAGCAGCTTGTCCGGGGCGGGCCCTAGCACAGATACGCAGTATTTT
TRBD1 14 TRBJ2-1 TRBV27 - CASSLSGTAVEQFF TGTGCCAGCAGTTTATCAGGGACAGCGGTAGAGCAGTTCTTC
- 12 TRBJ2-1 TRBV12-3/TRBV12-4 few CASSFFPGEQFF TGTGCCAGCAGTTTTTTCCCCGGTGAGCAGTTCTTC
TRBD1 12 TRBJ2-1 TRBV6-2/TRBV6-3 many CASRGTGLRQFF TGTGCCAGCAGGGGGACAGGGTTGAGGCAGTTCTTC
- 15 TRBJ1-5 TRBV7-8 - CASSLVGVGNQPQHF TGTGCCAGCAGCTTAGTCGGCGTAGGCAATCAGCCCCAGCATTTT
TRBD1 14 TRBJ2-4 TRBV28 few CASSSGGGKNIQYF TGTGCCAGCAGTTCAGGGGGCGGCAAAAACATTCAGTACTTC
TRBD2 14 TRBJ2-7 TRBV6-1 many CASTRLAGNYEQYF TGTGCCAGCACCAGACTAGCGGGAAACTACGAGCAGTACTTC
TRBD2 18 TRBJ2-2 TRBV15 few CATSRDASGRALAGELFF TGTGCCACCAGCAGAGATGCGAGCGGGAGGGCCCTTGCCGGGGAGCTGTTTTTT
TRBD1 15 TRBJ2-5 TRBV7-9 few CASSRIQGASETQYF TGTGCCAGCAGTCGTATACAGGGGGCCTCGGAGACCCAGTACTTC
- 14 TRBJ1-5 TRBV12-3/TRBV12-4 - CASSPRGSYQPQHF TGTGCCAGCAGTCCCAGGGGTTCCTATCAGCCCCAGCATTTT
- 13 TRBJ2-4 TRBV15 few CATSRDSDGIQYF TGTGCCACCAGCAGAGATAGCGACGGTATTCAGTACTTC
TRBD1 20 TRBJ2-6 TRBV12-3/TRBV12-4 - CASSPALQGALFSGANVLTF TGTGCCAGCAGTCCCGCGTTACAGGGGGCGCTTTTCTCTGGGGCCAACGTCCTGACTTTC
- 13 TRBJ2-7 TRBV20-1 - CSARGLDPYEQYF TGCAGTGCTAGAGGACTAGATCCCTACGAGCAGTACTTC
- 16 TRBJ2-5 TRBV3-1 once CASSQDRGLDQETQYF TGTGCCAGCAGCCAAGATAGGGGCCTAGACCAAGAGACCCAGTACTTC
- 13 TRBJ1-3 TRBV5-1 many CASSPGSGNTIYF TGCGCCAGCAGCCCTGGATCCGGAAACACCATATATTTT
- 14 TRBJ2-2 TRBV11-2 many CASSLDLGAGELFF TGTGCCAGCAGCTTAGATTTGGGGGCCGGGGAGCTGTTTTTT
- 15 TRBJ2-1 TRBV6-1 - CASSEGTTRTGEQFF TGTGCCAGCAGTGAAGGAACCACCCGAACGGGTGAGCAGTTCTTC
- 12 TRBJ2-7 TRBV12-3/TRBV12-4 - CASSAYRAEQYF TGTGCCAGCAGTGCCTACAGGGCCGAGCAGTACTTC
TRBD1 15 TRBJ2-5 TRBV4-3 few CASSQVHRGRETQYF TGCGCCAGCAGCCAAGTTCACAGGGGCCGGGAGACCCAGTACTTC
TRBD2 14 TRBJ2-1 TRBV20-1 - CSAKKRGSYNEQFF TGCAGTGCTAAGAAGCGGGGCTCCTACAATGAGCAGTTCTTC
- 12 TRBJ1-6 TRBV20-1 few CSARPTNSPLHF TGCAGTGCTAGACCGACTAATTCACCCCTCCACTTT
- 18 TRBJ2-3 TRBV10-3 few CAISESQGQRINTDTQYF TGTGCCATCAGTGAGTCCCAGGGCCAGCGGATCAACACAGATACGCAGTATTTT
- 14 TRBJ1-2 TRBV28 many CASSRTLSAHGYTF TGTGCCAGCAGTCGGACATTATCAGCTCATGGCTACACCTTC
- 13 TRBJ1-6 TRBV10-3 - CAISELTVSPLHF TGTGCCATCAGTGAGTTGACAGTTTCACCCCTCCACTTT
TRBD2 21 TRBJ2-1 TRBV28 - CASSSPTGTSGGAMAYNEQFF TGTGCCAGCAGTTCACCTACAGGGACTAGCGGGGGGGCCATGGCCTACAATGAGCAGTTCTTC